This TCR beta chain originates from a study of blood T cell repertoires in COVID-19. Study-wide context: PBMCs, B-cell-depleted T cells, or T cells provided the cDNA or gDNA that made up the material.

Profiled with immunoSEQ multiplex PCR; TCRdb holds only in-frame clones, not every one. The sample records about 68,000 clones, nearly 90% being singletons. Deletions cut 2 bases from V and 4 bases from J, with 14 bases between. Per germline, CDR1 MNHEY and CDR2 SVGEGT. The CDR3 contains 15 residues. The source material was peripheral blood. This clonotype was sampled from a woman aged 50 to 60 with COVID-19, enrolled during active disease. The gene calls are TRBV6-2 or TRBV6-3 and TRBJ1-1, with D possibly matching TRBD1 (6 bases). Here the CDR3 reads CASSYVTGRGTEAFF. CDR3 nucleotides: TGTGCCAGCAGTTACGTGACAGGCCGGGGCACTGAAGCTTTCTTT.